This is a list of T cell receptor beta chains from one sample in a study of cytomegalovirus exposure and HLA in healthy donors. Generated by immunoSEQ multiplex PCR, the TCRdb table keeps only in-frame clones and is missing some. The sample data list 200,000 to 250,000 clones. Material for sequencing was PBMCs. These receptor sequences come from a girl aged 2-10 years in good health and CMV-seropositive. CDR3s include the opening cysteine and the closing phenylalanine or tryptophan. D genes are given only for firm matches.

CDR3 length,D gene,J gene,V gene,CDR3 protein,CDR3 DNA
18,-,TRBJ1-1,TRBV18,CASSPLSRVPVGGTEAFF,TGTGCCAGCTCACCCCTCTCGCGGGTTCCCGTCGGGGGGACTGAAGCTTTCTTT
13,-,TRBJ2-3,TRBV6-1,CASLEYRADTQYF,TGTGCCAGCTTAGAGTACCGGGCAGATACGCAGTATTTT
13,-,TRBJ2-5,TRBV11-2,CASSLSESETQYF,TGTGCCAGCAGCTTGTCCGAGTCAGAGACCCAGTACTTC
16,TRBD2,TRBJ2-1,TRBV19,CASSSRSGLVGNEQFF,TGTGCCAGTAGTTCCCGCTCCGGACTAGTGGGTAATGAGCAGTTCTTC
15,TRBD2,TRBJ2-7,TRBV27,CASSASPGLAYEQYF,TGTGCCAGCAGTGCCTCGCCGGGACTAGCCTACGAGCAGTACTTC
16,TRBD2,TRBJ2-1,TRBV5-6,CASSLASLAVDNEQFF,TGTGCCAGCAGCTTGGCCTCTCTAGCGGTAGACAATGAGCAGTTCTTC
17,-,TRBJ2-1,TRBV5-1,CASSLLVGTTDNNEQFF,TGCGCCAGCAGCTTGTTGGTTGGAACTACGGATAACAATGAGCAGTTCTTC
15,-,TRBJ1-2,TRBV9,CASSVSPNGGGGYTF,TGTGCCAGCAGCGTATCGCCCAATGGGGGAGGGGGCTACACCTTC
15,-,TRBJ1-2,TRBV28,CASSTPTGSNYGYTF,TGTGCCAGCAGTACGCCGACAGGTTCAAACTATGGCTACACCTTC
16,-,TRBJ2-2,TRBV14,CASSPLGGPPTGELFF,TGTGCCAGCAGCCCACTGGGGGGGCCCCCCACCGGGGAGCTGTTTTTT
14,TRBD2,TRBJ2-2,TRBV2,CASSELAGSGELFF,TGTGCCAGCAGTGAACTAGCGGGATCCGGGGAGCTGTTTTTT
17,-,TRBJ1-4,TRBV4-1,CASSQGIQGGLNEKLFF,TGCGCCAGCAGCCAAGGGATTCAAGGCGGATTAAATGAAAAACTGTTTTTT
15,TRBD2,TRBJ2-2,TRBV7-2,CASRRTSGNTGELFF,TGTGCCAGCAGACGGACTAGCGGTAACACCGGGGAGCTGTTTTTT
15,-,TRBJ2-1,TRBV5-4,CASSTGSGDYNEQFF,TGTGCCAGCAGCACCGGTAGCGGAGACTACAATGAGCAGTTCTTC
16,TRBD1,TRBJ1-1,TRBV7-2,CASSLDDRGGDTEAFF,TGTGCCAGCAGCTTAGATGACAGGGGGGGGGACACTGAAGCTTTCTTT
16,-,TRBJ1-1,TRBV19,CTSSFRVGGGNTEAFF,TGTACCAGTAGTTTTCGGGTCGGGGGGGGAAACACTGAAGCTTTCTTT
16,TRBD2,TRBJ2-7,TRBV6-4,CASSDSGPSGNYEQYF,TGTGCCAGCAGTGACTCAGGCCCTAGCGGAAACTACGAGCAGTACTTC
13,-,TRBJ2-2,TRBV7-7,CASSFGTTGELFF,TGTGCTAGCAGCTTTGGGACAACCGGGGAGCTGTTTTTT
17,TRBD1,TRBJ2-2,TRBV5-4,CASSPDGDRIDTGELFF,TGTGCCAGCAGCCCTGACGGGGACAGAATCGACACCGGGGAGCTGTTTTTT
13,-,TRBJ1-4,TRBV18,CASSPGSDEKLFF,TGTGCCAGCTCTCCCGGGTCTGATGAAAAACTGTTTTTT
14,-,TRBJ1-5,TRBV10-1,CASTTWGGNQPQHF,TGCGCCAGCACCACATGGGGGGGGAATCAGCCCCAGCATTTT
15,-,TRBJ1-2,TRBV2,CASSEAGGSGDGYTF,TGTGCCAGCAGTGAAGCTGGGGGGAGTGGGGATGGCTACACCTTC
14,TRBD1,TRBJ2-1,TRBV6-1,CASVDRGSYNEQFF,TGTGCCAGTGTCGACAGGGGATCCTACAATGAGCAGTTCTTC
19,TRBD1,TRBJ1-4,TRBV28,CASSGGQGALKATNEKLFF,TGTGCCAGCAGCGGGGGGCAGGGGGCGTTAAAGGCAACTAATGAAAAACTGTTTTTT
15,TRBD2,TRBJ2-7,TRBV15,CATSDGTSGRNEQYF,TGTGCCACCAGCGACGGGACTAGCGGGAGAAACGAGCAGTACTTC
8,TRBD2,TRBJ2-7,TRBV20-1,CSAAGLQF,TGCAGTGCAGCGGGACTCCAATTC
16,TRBD2,TRBJ2-5,TRBV10-3,CAISEVGLAGVETQYF,TGTGCCATCAGTGAAGTCGGACTAGCGGGAGTTGAGACCCAGTACTTC
13,-,TRBJ2-2,TRBV5-1,CASSFTEAGELFF,TGCGCCAGCAGCTTTACCGAGGCCGGGGAGCTGTTTTTT
15,TRBD1,TRBJ2-1,TRBV5-6,CASSLEGAAGNEQFF,TGTGCCAGCAGCTTGGAGGGGGCGGCGGGCAATGAGCAGTTCTTC
16,TRBD1,TRBJ1-6,TRBV11-2,CASSLAGQGNNSPLHF,TGTGCCAGCAGCTTAGCTGGACAGGGAAATAATTCACCCCTCCACTTT
15,TRBD1,TRBJ2-7,TRBV2,CASEGDRAIHYEQYF,TGTGCCAGCGAGGGGGACAGGGCGATCCACTACGAGCAGTACTTC
14,-,TRBJ2-6,TRBV7-3,CASSLSAGANVLTF,TGTGCCAGCAGCTTAAGCGCTGGGGCCAACGTCCTGACTTTC
13,TRBD2,TRBJ2-7,TRBV5-6,CASSLGGGNEQYF,TGTGCCAGCAGCTTGGGCGGGGGAAACGAGCAGTACTTC
16,TRBD1,TRBJ2-7,TRBV27,CASRPGGDRGLGEQYF,TGTGCCAGCAGGCCCGGTGGGGACAGGGGGCTGGGAGAGCAGTACTTC
16,TRBD1,TRBJ2-7,TRBV28,CASSLGGTGWPYEQYF,TGTGCCAGCAGTTTAGGAGGGACAGGGTGGCCCTACGAGCAGTACTTC